Listed here are 21 T cell receptor beta chains from one sample, sequenced in a study of T cells after yellow fever vaccination. TCRdb re-called the 5' RACE reads with MiXCR, one entry per CDR3 protein. In the table there are about 75,000 distinct CDR3 sequences, under 9.5% of which are singletons. Sequenced here: CD8+ T cells sorted from PBMCs, sampled around 10 days after the first yellow fever vaccination. The receptors here all came from a man aged 18 to 30 who received the YFV17D yellow fever vaccine.

This clonotype was counted a few times. The chain couples TRBV4-1 to TRBJ2-1, with 8 bases fitting TRBD2. CDR1 and CDR2 (germline): MGHRA, YSYEKL. This CDR3 region has 16 residues. Trimming removed 3 bases from V and 9 bases from J; junction bases left unmatched: 13. The CDR3 loop is CASSHPRGSGAGEQFF. The CDR3 DNA follows: TGCGCCAGCAGCCATCCCAGGGGTAGCGGGGCCGGTGAGCAGTTCTTC.

The rearrangement uses TRBV19 and TRBJ1-4; D is uncertain. CDR3 length: 11 amino acids. V was pared by 6 bases and J by 13 bases, with 12 bases between. CDR1 is LNHDA and CDR2 is SQIVND in the germline V gene (reference sequence). As DNA, the CDR3 is TGTGCCAGTAGGTATTCCGACGTACTGTTTTTT. Protein: CASRYSDVLFF.

This clonotype was found many times. The chain employs TRBV5-6 and TRBJ2-3, with a possible D match to TRBD2 (6 bases). CDR1 and CDR2 from the germline V gene are SGHDT and YYEEEE. V lost 4 bases and J 5 bases, leaving 11 bases between the germline ends. The CDR3 loop spans 13 amino acids. The CDR3: CASSRDGGDTQYF. DNA for the CDR3: TGTGCCAGCAGCCGGGACGGGGGAGATACGCAGTATTTT.

The chain combines TRBV30 with TRBJ1-1; TRBD1 aligns across 10 bases. V lost 3 bases to trimming and J lost 1 base; unmatched junction nucleotides: 14. This CDR3 has 18 amino acids. Germline-derived CDR1 and CDR2 are GTSNPN and SVGIG (reference sequence). The CDR3 DNA follows: TGTGCCTGGAGCGACACCCGGGACAGGGGCCGTGGGAACACTGAAGCTTTCTTT. Translating gives CAWSDTRDRGRGNTEAFF.

This clonotype was seen many times. The genes are TRBV6-5 and TRBJ2-3; 8 nucleotides align to TRBD2. V was clipped by 1 base and J by 1 base; unmatched bases: 1. CDR3 length: 15 residues. Germline CDR1 and CDR2: MNHEY and SVGAGI. The CDR3: CASSYLAGRTDTQYF. CDR3 nucleotides: TGTGCCAGCAGTTACTTAGCGGGGCGCACAGATACGCAGTATTTT.

The table lists this clonotype with a few counts. One junction end disagrees with the germline gene, perhaps due to a read error. The rearrangement uses TRBV4-2 and TRBJ1-6; no definite D call. The CDR3 is 16 amino acids. From germline, CDR1 is LGHNA and CDR2 YNFKEQ. The CDR3: CASSRGTAFYNTPLHF. In DNA, the CDR3 is TGTGCCAGCAGCCGTGGCACAGCTTTCTATAATACACCCCTCCACTTT.

The V gene is TRBV25-1, the J gene TRBJ1-6; D is possibly TRBD1 (6 bases). Per the germline V gene, CDR1 is MGHDK and CDR2 is SYGVNS. Trimming took 0 bases from V and 14 from J, leaving 23 bases between them. This CDR3 contains 17 residues. CDR3 DNA sequence: TGTGCCAGCAGTGAATATACGGCAGGGGACTCCCCTTTGACCCTCCACTTT. It is translated as CASSEYTAGDSPLTLHF.

The table lists this clonotype with many counts. The rearrangement joins TRBV7-9 to TRBJ2-2; D perhaps matches TRBD1 (5 bases). CDR3 length: 17 residues. Deletions cut 5 bases from V and 2 bases from J, with 18 bases between. CDR1 and CDR2 from the germline V gene are SEHNR and FQNEAQ (reference sequence). In nucleotides, the CDR3 is TGTGCCAGCAGCCAGTTGGGGCGGACGATTAACACCGGGGAGCTGTTTTTT. As protein: CASSQLGRTINTGELFF.

This clonotype was observed many times. V usage is TRBV28 and J usage is TRBJ2-3; D ambiguous. The CDR3 length is 14 residues. The V end was cut by 6 bases, the J end by 2 bases, with 12 bases between. Germline V gene data show CDR1 as MDHEN and CDR2 as SYDVKM. CDR3 in amino acids: CASSSQTLTDTQYF. CDR3 in DNA: TGTGCCAGCAGCTCTCAGACCCTCACAGATACGCAGTATTTT. Full variable domain (outside the CDR3, taken from reference TRBV28 and TRBJ2-3): DVKVTQSSRYLVKRTGEKVFLECVQDMDHENMFWYRQDPGLGLRLIYFSYDVKMKEKGDIPEGYSVSREKKERFSLILESASTNQTSMYLCASSSQTLTDTQYFGPGTRLTVL.

This clonotype was seen only a few times. The V and J genes are TRBV7-9 and TRBJ2-3, with 9 bases aligning to TRBD2. Per the germline V gene, CDR1 is SEHNR and CDR2 is FQNEAQ (reference sequence). This CDR3 contains 17 residues. V lost 6 bases to trimming and J lost 3 bases; unmatched junction nucleotides: 13. CDR3 coding DNA: TGTGCCAGCAGAGGATCGGGCGGGGGGGCTGCAACAGATACGCAGTATTTT. Translated, it gives CASRGSGGGAATDTQYF.

The rearrangement uses TRBV27 and TRBJ2-7; 7 positions match TRBD1. Trimming removed 5 bases from V and 1 base from J; junction bases left unmatched: 11. Germline CDR1 is MNHEY and CDR2 is SMNVEV (reference sequence). This CDR3 contains 16 residues. CDR3 amino acids: CASSPVWAGGSYEQYF. The DNA for the CDR3 is TGTGCCAGCAGTCCCGTTTGGGCAGGGGGATCCTACGAGCAGTACTTC.

This clonotype was seen many times. V is TRBV9 and J is TRBJ2-2; D uncertain. Trimming shortened V by 0 bases and J by 3 bases, and 9 bases separated the two germline ends. Germline V gives CDR1 SGDLS, CDR2 YYNGEE. The CDR3 extends over 15 amino acids. The CDR3 loop reads CASSVDGRHTGELFF. In DNA, the CDR3 is TGTGCCAGCAGCGTAGACGGCAGACACACCGGGGAGCTGTTTTTT. Combining the CDR3 with reference TRBV9 and TRBJ2-2 gives the whole variable domain DSGVTQTPKHLITATGQRVTLRCSPRSGDLSVYWYQQSLDQGLQFLIQYYNGEERAKGNILERFSAQQFPDLHSELNLSSLELGDSALYFCASSVDGRHTGELFFGEGSRLTVL.

The table lists this clonotype with many counts. This rearrangement joins TRBV9 to TRBJ1-1; weak D call: TRBD1 (6 bases). CDR3 length: 13 residues. Germline V gene sequence: CDR1 SGDLS, CDR2 YYNGEE. Trimming stripped 8 bases from V and 6 bases from J, with 17 bases between. In nucleotides, the CDR3 is TGTGCCAGTACAGGGCCAGGGAGATCTGAAGCTTTCTTT. Residues: CASTGPGRSEAFF.

The sample holds many counts of this clonotype. This rearrangement joins TRBV20-1 to TRBJ2-5; D is perhaps TRBD2 (6 bases). The CDR3 is 15 residues long. V gave up 3 bases and J gave up 1 base, with 15 bases separating them. Germline CDR1 is DFQATT and CDR2 is SNEGSKA (reference sequence). CDR3 residues: CSASPGVGGQETQYF. CDR3 nucleotide sequence: TGCAGTGCTAGTCCGGGGGTGGGAGGCCAAGAGACCCAGTACTTC.

This clonotype has at least ten counts. V usage is TRBV12-3 or TRBV12-4 and J usage is TRBJ1-2, with 8 bases matching TRBD1. The length of the CDR3 is 13 residues. The trim removed 9 bases at V and 4 bases at J, leaving 7 bases unmatched. As DNA, the CDR3 is TGTGCCAGTCAGGACAGGGAGCCCTATGGCTACACCTTC. Protein sequence: CASQDREPYGYTF.

This clonotype has more than one count but fewer than ten. The CDR3 DNA is TGTGCCAGCAGCTCTAGCGGGGGGGATGTCGAGCAGTACTTC. Its protein product is CASSSSGGDVEQYF. The genes are TRBV5-5 and TRBJ2-7; 12 bases are shared with TRBD2. Germline lookup yields CDR1 SGHKS and CDR2 YYEKEE (reference sequence). V was clipped by 3 bases and J by 6 bases; unmatched bases: 4. This CDR3 region has 14 residues.

This clonotype has a count of ten or more. The V call is TRBV6-6, the J call TRBJ1-1, with a tentative D call TRBD1 (5 bases). Germline V gene data show CDR1 as MNHNY and CDR2 as SVGAGI (reference sequence). Deletions cut 9 bases from V and 3 bases from J, with 11 bases between. The CDR3 totals 12 residues. The CDR3: CASTGGYTEAFF. CDR3 nucleotide sequence: TGTGCCAGTACAGGCGGATACACTGAAGCTTTCTTT.

This clonotype came up many times. The V gene is TRBV5-6, the J gene TRBJ2-7; D remains ambiguous. Trimming took 0 bases from V and 4 from J, leaving 14 bases between them. The CDR3 is 15 amino acids. The germline CDR1 and CDR2 sequences are SGHDT and YYEEEE. CDR3 in DNA: TGTGCCAGCAGCTTGGGGCTCGCTACTCTTTACGAGCAGTACGTC. It codes for CASSLGLATLYEQYV.

This clonotype was recorded many times. The chain recombines TRBV29-1 with TRBJ2-2; tentatively, D is TRBD1 (5 bases). With 2 bases removed from V and 5 bases from J, the gap between germline ends came to 15 bases. Germline V gene sequence: CDR1 SQVTM, CDR2 ANQGSEA. CDR3 size: 15 residues. DNA for the CDR3: TGCAGCGTTGAAATACAGGCCTTAGGAACCGGGGAGCTGTTTTTT. Amino acid sequence: CSVEIQALGTGELFF.

The chain joins TRBV7-9 to TRBJ2-1, with D possibly TRBD1 on 6 matching bases. This CDR3 spans 17 amino acids. Germline values: CDR1 SEHNR, CDR2 FQNEAQ (reference sequence). Deletions cut 6 bases from V and 8 bases from J, with 26 bases between. This chain's CDR3 is CASRAQGHKGFEDEQFF. The CDR3 DNA follows: TGTGCCAGCAGGGCCCAGGGACACAAGGGGTTTGAGGATGAGCAGTTCTTC.

Many counts were recorded for this clonotype. In nucleotides, the CDR3 is TGCGCCACTCGCCGGGGAAACTATGGCTACACCTTC. Protein: CATRRGNYGYTF. The chain links TRBV4-1 to TRBJ1-2; no reliable D call. The ends were cut back, 10 bases at V and 2 bases at J, with 11 bases in the middle. Germline V lookup: CDR1 MGHRA, CDR2 YSYEKL. The CDR3 loop spans 12 amino acids.